This T cell receptor (beta chain) was sequenced in a study of T cell responses to AZD1222 COVID-19 vaccine. Method: immunoSEQ multiplex PCR; TCRdb's copy keeps in-frame clones and lacks some. The profile shows some 180,000 clones, almost 90% of them singletons. Study-level findings and limits: Sampling that yielded the repertoires occurred only after the peak T cell response. Spike-wide vaccine-associated CD4 TCRs dominated at 160-218 and 743-854.

With respect to this clone: What it binds is unknown.

The TCR originated in an adult in good health. The sample here was peripheral blood, taken on day 0 of AZD1222 vaccination.

The CDR3 DNA reads TGCGCCAGCCCACTCGGAGCGGACTTGGTAAGTGAGCAGTACTTC. It encodes CASPLGADLVSEQYF. The chain is built from TRBV23-1 and TRBJ2-7, with D possibly being TRBD2 (5 bases). TRBV23-1 is filed as an ORF, its function uncertain. CDR3 length: 15 residues. V dropped 8 bases and J dropped 7 bases, with 24 bases sitting between them.